A selection of T cell receptor beta chains follows, all from one sample in a study of blood T cell repertoires in COVID-19. Clones were sequenced by immunoSEQ multiplex PCR, and TCRdb holds only the in-frame ones, with some missing. The sample carries some 130,000 clones, about 85% recorded once. Sequenced: peripheral blood. These receptors were taken from a man between 70 and 80 years old with acute or convalescent COVID-19. The CDR3 runs from the conserved cysteine through the conserved F or W. The order of the fields is CDR3 protein, CDR3 DNA, clone size, J gene, D gene, V gene. The D gene is left open where the match is weak. Clone size is stated in some rows and not others, as once, few, many or a class when expanded.

CDR3 protein: CASSFGLAGIDTQYF
CDR3 DNA: TGTGCCAGCAGCTTCGGACTAGCGGGGATAGATACGCAGTATTTT
clone size: -
J gene: TRBJ2-3
D gene: TRBD2
V gene: TRBV11-3

CDR3 protein: CASSLNRGPNYGYTF
CDR3 DNA: TGTGCCAGCTCACTAAACAGGGGGCCTAACTATGGCTACACCTTC
clone size: -
J gene: TRBJ1-2
D gene: TRBD1
V gene: TRBV18

CDR3 protein: CASTTAGGWQPQHF
CDR3 DNA: TGTGCCAGTACCACGGCAGGGGGCTGGCAGCCCCAGCATTTT
clone size: -
J gene: TRBJ1-5
D gene: TRBD1
V gene: TRBV19

CDR3 protein: CASSGQNNEQFF
CDR3 DNA: TGTGCCAGCAGCGGGCAAAACAATGAGCAGTTCTTC
clone size: -
J gene: TRBJ2-1
D gene: -
V gene: TRBV7-3

CDR3 protein: CASSILSGGYSTDTQYF
CDR3 DNA: TGTGCCAGTAGTATCCTCAGCGGTGGATACAGCACAGATACGCAGTATTTT
clone size: -
J gene: TRBJ2-3
D gene: -
V gene: TRBV19

CDR3 protein: CASSDGSSKQYF
CDR3 DNA: TGTGCCAGTAGTGACGGGTCATCCAAGCAGTACTTC
clone size: few
J gene: TRBJ2-7
D gene: -
V gene: TRBV19

CDR3 protein: CASIPVDRAGNTIYF
CDR3 DNA: TGTGCCAGCATCCCGGTGGACAGGGCCGGAAACACCATATATTTT
clone size: -
J gene: TRBJ1-3
D gene: TRBD1
V gene: TRBV6-5

CDR3 protein: CASSLTGGRNTEAFF
CDR3 DNA: TGTGCCAGCAGCTTAACAGGGGGAAGGAACACTGAAGCTTTCTTT
clone size: -
J gene: TRBJ1-1
D gene: -
V gene: TRBV21-1

CDR3 protein: CASRTGGDQETQYF
CDR3 DNA: TGTGCCAGCCGGACAGGGGGGGATCAGGAGACCCAGTACTTC
clone size: -
J gene: TRBJ2-5
D gene: TRBD1
V gene: TRBV14

CDR3 protein: CASSYSGQGNGYTF
CDR3 DNA: TGTGCCAGCAGTTACAGCGGACAGGGCAATGGCTACACCTTC
clone size: -
J gene: TRBJ1-2
D gene: TRBD1
V gene: TRBV6-5